This TCR beta chain derives from a study of blood T cell repertoires in COVID-19. At the level of the study: The United States, Italy and Spain were the sources of the acute and convalescent COVID-19 samples. The cDNA or gDNA used as material had been derived from T cells, B-cell-depleted T cells, or PBMCs.

Source study methods: Estimation of nucleated cell counts was performed using reference gene primer amplification. Measured with immunoSEQ multiplex PCR; TCRdb has only the in-frame clones, and not every one. That table furnishes V, J and clone size, whereas the DNA furnished D and trimming. This table holds some 120,000 clones, about 70% found once. Germline V gene lookup returns CDR1 WNHNN and CDR2 SYGVQD (reference sequence). Trimming cost V 10 bases and J 7 bases; bases outside gene matches: 7. This CDR3 has 13 residues. The genes are TRBV10-1 and TRBJ2-1, with 10 bases fitting TRBD2. This TCR was sampled from a man between 60 and 75 years old with acute or convalescent COVID-19. The source material was peripheral blood. This chain's CDR3 is CATNLAGGNEQFF. The CDR3 nucleotides are TGCGCCACCAATTTAGCGGGGGGTAATGAGCAGTTCTTC.